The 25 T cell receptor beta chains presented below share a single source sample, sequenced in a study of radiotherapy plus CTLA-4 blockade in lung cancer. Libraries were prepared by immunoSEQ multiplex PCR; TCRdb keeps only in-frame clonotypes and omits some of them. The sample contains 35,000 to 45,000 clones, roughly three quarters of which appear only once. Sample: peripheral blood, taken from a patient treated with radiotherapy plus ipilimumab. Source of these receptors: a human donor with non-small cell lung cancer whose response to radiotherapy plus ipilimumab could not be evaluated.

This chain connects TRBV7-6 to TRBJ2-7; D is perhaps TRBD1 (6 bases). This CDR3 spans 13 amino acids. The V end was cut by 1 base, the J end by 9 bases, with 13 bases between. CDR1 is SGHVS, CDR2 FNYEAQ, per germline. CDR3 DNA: TGTGCCAGCAGCTTAGAACAGGGATCTGGGCAGTACTTC. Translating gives CASSLEQGSGQYF.

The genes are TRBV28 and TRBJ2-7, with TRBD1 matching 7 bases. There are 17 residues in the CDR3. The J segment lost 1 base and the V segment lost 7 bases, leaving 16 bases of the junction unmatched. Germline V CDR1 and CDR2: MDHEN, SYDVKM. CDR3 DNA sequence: TGTGCCAGCATAGGTGGCAACCGGGACAGCCGGTCCTACGAGCAGTACTTC. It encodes CASIGGNRDSRSYEQYF. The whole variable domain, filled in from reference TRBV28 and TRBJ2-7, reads DVKVTQSSRYLVKRTGEKVFLECVQDMDHENMFWYRQDPGLGLRLIYFSYDVKMKEKGDIPEGYSVSREKKERFSLILESASTNQTSMYLCASIGGNRDSRSYEQYFGPGTRLTVT.

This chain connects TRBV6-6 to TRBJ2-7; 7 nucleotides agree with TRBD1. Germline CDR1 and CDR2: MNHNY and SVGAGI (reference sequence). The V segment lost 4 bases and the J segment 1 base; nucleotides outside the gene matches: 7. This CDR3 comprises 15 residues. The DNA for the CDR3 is TGTGCCAGCAGTTCCCCGGGACAGACGTCCTACGAGCAGTACTTC. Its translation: CASSSPGQTSYEQYF.

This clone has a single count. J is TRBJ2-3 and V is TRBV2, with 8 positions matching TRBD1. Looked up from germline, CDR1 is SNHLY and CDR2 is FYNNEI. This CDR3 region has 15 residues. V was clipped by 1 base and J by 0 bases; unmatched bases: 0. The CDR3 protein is CASSEGTGSTDTQYF. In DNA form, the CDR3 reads TGTGCCAGCAGTGAAGGGACAGGGAGCACAGATACGCAGTATTTT.

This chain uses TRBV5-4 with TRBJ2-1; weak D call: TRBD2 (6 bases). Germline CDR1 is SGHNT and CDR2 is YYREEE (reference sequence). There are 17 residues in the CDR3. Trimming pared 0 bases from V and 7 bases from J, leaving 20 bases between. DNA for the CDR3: TGTGCCAGCAGCTTGGATGGGGGGACTCTATCGGGGAATGAGCAGTTCTTC. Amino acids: CASSLDGGTLSGNEQFF.

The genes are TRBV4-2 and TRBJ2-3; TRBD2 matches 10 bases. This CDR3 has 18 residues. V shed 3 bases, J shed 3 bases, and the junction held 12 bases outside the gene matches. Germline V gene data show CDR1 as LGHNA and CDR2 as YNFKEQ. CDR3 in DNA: TGTGCCAGCAGCCAGACCGCCCTAGCGGGGGTAGGTACAGATACGCAGTATTTT. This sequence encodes CASSQTALAGVGTDTQYF.

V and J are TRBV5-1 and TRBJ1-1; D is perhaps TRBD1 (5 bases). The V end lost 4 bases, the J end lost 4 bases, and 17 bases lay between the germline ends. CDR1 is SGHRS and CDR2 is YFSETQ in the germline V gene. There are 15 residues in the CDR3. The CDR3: CASSPIGEGSTEAFF. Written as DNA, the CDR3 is TGCGCCAGCAGCCCGATAGGGGAGGGGAGCACTGAAGCTTTCTTT.

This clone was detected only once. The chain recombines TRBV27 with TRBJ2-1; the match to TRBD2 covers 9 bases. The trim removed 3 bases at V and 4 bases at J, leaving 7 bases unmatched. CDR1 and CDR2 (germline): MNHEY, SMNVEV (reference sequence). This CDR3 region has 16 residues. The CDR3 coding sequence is TGTGCCAGCAGTTTGTTTAGCGGGGGTCTTTACAATGAGCAGTTCTTC. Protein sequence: CASSLFSGGLYNEQFF.

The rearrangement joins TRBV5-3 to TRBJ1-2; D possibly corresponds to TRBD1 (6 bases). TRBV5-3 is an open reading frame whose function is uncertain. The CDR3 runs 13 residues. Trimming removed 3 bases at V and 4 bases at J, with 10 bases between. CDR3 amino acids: CARSSGQLYGYTF. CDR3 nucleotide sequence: TGTGCCAGAAGCTCTGGACAGCTCTATGGCTACACCTTC.

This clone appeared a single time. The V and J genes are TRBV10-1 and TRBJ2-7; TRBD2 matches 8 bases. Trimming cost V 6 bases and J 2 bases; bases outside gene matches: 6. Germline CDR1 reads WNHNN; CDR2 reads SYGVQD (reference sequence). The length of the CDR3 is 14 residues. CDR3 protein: CASRKRGPPYEQYF. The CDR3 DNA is TGCGCCAGCAGAAAGCGGGGGCCCCCCTACGAGCAGTACTTC.

The CDR3 region has the DNA TGTGCCAGCAGCTGGGGCTCCTACGAGCAGTACTTC. This translates into CASSWGSYEQYF. The rearrangement uses TRBV5-4 and TRBJ2-5; D unclear. Judging by the DNA end, TRBJ2-7 fits better; the J call may be wrong. This CDR3 has 12 amino acids. Germline CDR1 reads SGHNT; CDR2 reads YYREEE (reference sequence).

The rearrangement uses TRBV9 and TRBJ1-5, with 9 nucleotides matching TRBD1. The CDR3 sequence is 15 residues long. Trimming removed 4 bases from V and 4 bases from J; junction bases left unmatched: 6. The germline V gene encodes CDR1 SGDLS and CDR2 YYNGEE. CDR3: CASSPDGQGNQPQHF. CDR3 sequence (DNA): TGTGCCAGCAGCCCAGACGGACAGGGGAATCAGCCCCAGCATTTT.

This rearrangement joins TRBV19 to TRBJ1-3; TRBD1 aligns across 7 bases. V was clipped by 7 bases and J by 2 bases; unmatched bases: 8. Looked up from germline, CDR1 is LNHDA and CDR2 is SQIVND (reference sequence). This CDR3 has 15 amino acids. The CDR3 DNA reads TGTGCCAGTACGCCCCGACAGGGTACTGGAAACACCATATATTTT. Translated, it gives CASTPRQGTGNTIYF.

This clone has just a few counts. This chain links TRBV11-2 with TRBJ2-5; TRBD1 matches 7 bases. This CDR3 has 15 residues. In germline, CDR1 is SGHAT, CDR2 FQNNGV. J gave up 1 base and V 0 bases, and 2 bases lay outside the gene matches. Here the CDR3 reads CASSLEDRPQETQYF. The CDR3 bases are TGTGCCAGCAGCTTAGAGGACAGGCCCCAAGAGACCCAGTACTTC.

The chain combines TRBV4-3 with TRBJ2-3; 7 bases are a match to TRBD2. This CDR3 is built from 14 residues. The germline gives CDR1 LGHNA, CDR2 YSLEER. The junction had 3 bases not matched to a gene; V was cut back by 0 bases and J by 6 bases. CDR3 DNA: TGCGCCAGCAGCCAAGACGAGACTAGCGATACGCAGTATTTT. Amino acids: CASSQDETSDTQYF.

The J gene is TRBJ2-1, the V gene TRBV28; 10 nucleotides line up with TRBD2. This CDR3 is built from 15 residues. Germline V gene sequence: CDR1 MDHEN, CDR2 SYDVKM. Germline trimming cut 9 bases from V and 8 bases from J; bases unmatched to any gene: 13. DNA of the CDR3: TGTGCCAGTAGGACTAGCGGAATAAGGGGCTATGAGCAGTTCTTC. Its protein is CASRTSGIRGYEQFF.

The CDR3 loop reads CASSQGTGGYEQYF. CDR3 coding DNA: TGTGCCAGCAGCCAGGGGACAGGGGGCTACGAGCAGTACTTC. The chain is built from TRBV7-8 and TRBJ2-7; 11 nucleotides align to TRBD1. Germline values: CDR1 SGHVS, CDR2 FQNEAQ. Germline trimming cut 5 bases from V and 3 bases from J; bases unmatched to any gene: 3. This CDR3 contains 14 residues.

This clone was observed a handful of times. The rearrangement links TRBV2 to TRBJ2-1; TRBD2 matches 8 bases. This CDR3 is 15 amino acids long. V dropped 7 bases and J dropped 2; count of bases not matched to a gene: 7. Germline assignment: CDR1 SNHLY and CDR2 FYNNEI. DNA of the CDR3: TGTGCCAGCACCCAGGGGCGGGAGGCCTACAATGAGCAGTTCTTC. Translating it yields CASTQGREAYNEQFF.

The CDR3 nucleotides are TGTGCCAGCAGTTATCAGGGGCGAGGCTCTGGAAACACCATATATTTT. Translation gives CASSYQGRGSGNTIYF. This chain connects TRBV6-5 to TRBJ1-3; weak D call: TRBD1 (6 bases). The ends were cut back, 3 bases at V and 0 bases at J, with 12 bases in the middle. Germline-derived CDR1 and CDR2 are MNHEY and SVGAGI. The CDR3 is 16 amino acids.

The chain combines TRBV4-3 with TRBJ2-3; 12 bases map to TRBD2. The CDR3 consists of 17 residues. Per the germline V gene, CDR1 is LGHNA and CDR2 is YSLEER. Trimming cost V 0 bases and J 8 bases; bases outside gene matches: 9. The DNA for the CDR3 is TGCGCCAGCAGCCAAGACGGACTAGCGGGGACCCCGGGTACGCAGTATTTT. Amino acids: CASSQDGLAGTPGTQYF.

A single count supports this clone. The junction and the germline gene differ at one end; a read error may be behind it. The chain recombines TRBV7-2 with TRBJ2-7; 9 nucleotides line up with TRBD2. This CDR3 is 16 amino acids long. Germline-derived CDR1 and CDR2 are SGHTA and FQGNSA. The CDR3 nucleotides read TGTGCCAGCGGCTTCCGTAGCGGGAGAAGTTCGTACGAGCAGTACTTC. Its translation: CASGFRSGRSSYEQYF.

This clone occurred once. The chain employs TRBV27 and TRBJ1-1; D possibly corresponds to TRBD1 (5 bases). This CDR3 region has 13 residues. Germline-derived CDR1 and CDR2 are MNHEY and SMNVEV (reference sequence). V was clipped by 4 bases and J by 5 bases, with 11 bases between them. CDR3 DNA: TGTGCCAGCAGTTGGACGGAGGGGACTGAAGCTTTCTTT. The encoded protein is CASSWTEGTEAFF.

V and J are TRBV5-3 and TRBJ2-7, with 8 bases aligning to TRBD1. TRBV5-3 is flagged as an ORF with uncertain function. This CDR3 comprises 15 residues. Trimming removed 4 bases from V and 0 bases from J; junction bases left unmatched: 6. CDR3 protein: CARSGWDRCSYEQYF. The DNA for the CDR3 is TGTGCCAGAAGCGGATGGGACAGGTGCTCCTACGAGCAGTACTTC.

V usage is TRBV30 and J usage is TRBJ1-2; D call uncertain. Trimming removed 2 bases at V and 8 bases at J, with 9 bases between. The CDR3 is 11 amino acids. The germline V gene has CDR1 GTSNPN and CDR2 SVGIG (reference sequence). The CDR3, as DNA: TGTGCCTGGAGTCTAGTAGGAGGCTACACCTTC. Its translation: CAWSLVGGYTF.

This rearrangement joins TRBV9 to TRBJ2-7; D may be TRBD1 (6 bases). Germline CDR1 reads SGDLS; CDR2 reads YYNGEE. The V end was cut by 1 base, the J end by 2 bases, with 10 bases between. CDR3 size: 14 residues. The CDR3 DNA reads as TGTGCCAGCAGCGTACAGGGGCAAACCTACGAGCAGTACTTC. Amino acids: CASSVQGQTYEQYF.